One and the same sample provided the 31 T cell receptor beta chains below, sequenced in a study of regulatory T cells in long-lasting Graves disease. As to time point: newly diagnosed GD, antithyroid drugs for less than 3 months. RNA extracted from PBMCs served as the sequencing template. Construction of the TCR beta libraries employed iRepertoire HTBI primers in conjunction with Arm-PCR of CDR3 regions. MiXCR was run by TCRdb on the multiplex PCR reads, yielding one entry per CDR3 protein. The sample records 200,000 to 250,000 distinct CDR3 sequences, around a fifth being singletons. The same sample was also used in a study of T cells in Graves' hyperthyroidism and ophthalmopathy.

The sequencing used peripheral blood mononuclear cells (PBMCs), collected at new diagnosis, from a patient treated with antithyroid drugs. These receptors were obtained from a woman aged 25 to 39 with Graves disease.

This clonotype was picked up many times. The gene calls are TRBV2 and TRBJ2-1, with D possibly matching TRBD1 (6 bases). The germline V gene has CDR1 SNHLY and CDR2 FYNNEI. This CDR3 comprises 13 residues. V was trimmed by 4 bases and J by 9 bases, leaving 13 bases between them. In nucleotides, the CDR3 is TGTGCCAGCAGTGTACAGGGAATGGCTGAGCAGTTCTTC. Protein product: CASSVQGMAEQFF.

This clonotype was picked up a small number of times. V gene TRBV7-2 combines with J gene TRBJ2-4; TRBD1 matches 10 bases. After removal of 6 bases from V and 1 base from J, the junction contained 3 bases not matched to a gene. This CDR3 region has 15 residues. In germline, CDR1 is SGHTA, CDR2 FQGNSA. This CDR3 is CASRPGQGAKNIQYF. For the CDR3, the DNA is TGTGCCAGCAGGCCGGGACAGGGGGCCAAAAACATTCAGTACTTC. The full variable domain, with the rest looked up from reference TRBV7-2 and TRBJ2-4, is GAGVSQSPSNKVTEKGKDVELRCDPISGHTALYWYRQSLGQGLEFLIYFQGNSAPDKSGLPSDRFSAERTGGSVSTLTIQRTQQEDSAVYLCASRPGQGAKNIQYFGAGTRLSVL.

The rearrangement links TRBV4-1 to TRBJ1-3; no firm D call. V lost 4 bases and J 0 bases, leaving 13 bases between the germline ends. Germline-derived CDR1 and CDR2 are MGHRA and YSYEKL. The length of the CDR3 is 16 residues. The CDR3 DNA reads TGCGCCAGCAGCCTCGGGGTTACCCGCTCTGGAAACACCATATATTTT. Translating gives CASSLGVTRSGNTIYF.

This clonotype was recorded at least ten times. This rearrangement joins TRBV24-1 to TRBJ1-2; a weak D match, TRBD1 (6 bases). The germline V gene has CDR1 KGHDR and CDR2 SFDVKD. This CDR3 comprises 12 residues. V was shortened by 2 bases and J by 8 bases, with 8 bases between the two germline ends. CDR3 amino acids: CATSDYRDGYTF. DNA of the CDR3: TGTGCCACCAGTGATTACAGGGACGGCTACACCTTC.

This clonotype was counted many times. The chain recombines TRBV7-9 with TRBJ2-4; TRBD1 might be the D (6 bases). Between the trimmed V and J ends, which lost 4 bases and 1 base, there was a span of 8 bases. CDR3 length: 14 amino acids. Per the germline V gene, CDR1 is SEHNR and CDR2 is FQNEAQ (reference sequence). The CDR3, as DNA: TGTGCCAGCAGCTCCCAGGGGGCCAAAAACATTCAGTACTTC. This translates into CASSSQGAKNIQYF.

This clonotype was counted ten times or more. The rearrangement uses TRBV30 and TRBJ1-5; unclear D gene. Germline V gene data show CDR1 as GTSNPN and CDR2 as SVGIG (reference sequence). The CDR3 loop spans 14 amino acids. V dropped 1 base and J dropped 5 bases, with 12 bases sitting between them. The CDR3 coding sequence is TGTGCCTGGAGTGCTGGGATCCCAGATCAGCCCCAGCATTTT. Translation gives CAWSAGIPDQPQHF.

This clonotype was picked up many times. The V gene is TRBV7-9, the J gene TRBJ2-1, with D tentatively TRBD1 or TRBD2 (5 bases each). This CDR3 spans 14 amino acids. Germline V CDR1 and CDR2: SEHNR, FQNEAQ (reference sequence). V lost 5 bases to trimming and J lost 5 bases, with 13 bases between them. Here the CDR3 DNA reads TGTGCCAGCAGCCCCTTGGGGCGGGACAATGAGCAGTTCTTC. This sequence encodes CASSPLGRDNEQFF.

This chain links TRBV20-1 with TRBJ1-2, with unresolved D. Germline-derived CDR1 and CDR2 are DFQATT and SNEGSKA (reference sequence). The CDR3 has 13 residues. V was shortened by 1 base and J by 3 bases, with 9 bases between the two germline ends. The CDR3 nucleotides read TGCAGTGCTAGAGCAGGTGGGGACTATGGCTACACCTTC. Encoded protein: CSARAGGDYGYTF.

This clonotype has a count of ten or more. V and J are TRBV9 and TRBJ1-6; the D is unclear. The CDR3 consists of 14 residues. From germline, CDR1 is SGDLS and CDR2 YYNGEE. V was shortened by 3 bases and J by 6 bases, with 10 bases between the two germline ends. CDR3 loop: CASSGESFNSPLHF. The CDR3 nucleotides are TGTGCCAGCAGCGGGGAGAGTTTTAATTCACCCCTCCACTTT. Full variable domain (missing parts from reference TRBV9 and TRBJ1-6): DSGVTQTPKHLITATGQRVTLRCSPRSGDLSVYWYQQSLDQGLQFLIQYYNGEERAKGNILERFSAQQFPDLHSELNLSSLELGDSALYFCASSGESFNSPLHFGNGTRLTVT.

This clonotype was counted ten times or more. CDR3 protein: CASKQTIMNTEAFF. The CDR3 DNA reads TGTGCCAGCAAGCAGACAATCATGAACACTGAAGCTTTCTTT. J is TRBJ1-1 and V is TRBV6-2 or TRBV6-3; no reliable D call. V was pared by 7 bases and J by 0 bases, with 12 bases between. The CDR3 consists of 14 residues. Germline CDR1 reads MNHEY; CDR2 reads SVGEGT.

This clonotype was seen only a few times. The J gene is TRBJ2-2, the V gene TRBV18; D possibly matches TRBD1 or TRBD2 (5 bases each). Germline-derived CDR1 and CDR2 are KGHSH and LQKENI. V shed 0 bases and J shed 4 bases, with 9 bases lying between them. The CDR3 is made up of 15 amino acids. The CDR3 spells CASSPPWDATGELFF. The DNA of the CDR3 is TGTGCCAGCTCACCACCTTGGGACGCCACCGGGGAGCTGTTTTTT.

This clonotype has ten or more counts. The CDR3 sequence: CASSLEGSSFYGYTF. CDR3 in DNA: TGCGCCAGCAGCTTGGAGGGGAGTTCTTTCTATGGCTACACCTTC. The chain is built from TRBV5-1 and TRBJ1-2; a weak D match, TRBD1 (5 bases). The V gene lost 0 bases and the J gene lost 4 bases, with 13 bases spanning the gap. The CDR3 consists of 15 residues. Germline V gene sequence: CDR1 SGHRS, CDR2 YFSETQ.

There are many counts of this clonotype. The CDR3 DNA is TGCAGTGCTAGAACGGACCCTAGCACAGATACGCAGTATTTT. This encodes CSARTDPSTDTQYF. The chain combines TRBV20-1 with TRBJ2-3; D not certain. Trimming removed 2 bases at V and 0 bases at J, with 9 bases between. The germline CDR1 and CDR2 sequences are DFQATT and SNEGSKA (reference sequence). The length of the CDR3 is 14 residues.

In nucleotides, the CDR3 is TGTGCCAGCAGTTTTATAGGGGGCGGGAATGAGCAGTTCTTC. Residues: CASSFIGGGNEQFF. V gene TRBV28 combines with J gene TRBJ2-1, with 7 bases that match TRBD1. Germline CDR1 reads MDHEN; CDR2 reads SYDVKM. The CDR3 has 14 amino acids. The junction had 6 bases not matched to a gene; V was cut back by 3 bases and J by 7 bases.

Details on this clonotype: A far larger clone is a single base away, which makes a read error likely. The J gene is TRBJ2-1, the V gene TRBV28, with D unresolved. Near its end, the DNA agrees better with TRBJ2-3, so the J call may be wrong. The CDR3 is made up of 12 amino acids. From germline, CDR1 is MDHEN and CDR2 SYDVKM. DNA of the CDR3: TGTGCCAGCAGTTTTAGGTTGGCTACGCAGTATTTT. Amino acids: CASSFRLATQYF.

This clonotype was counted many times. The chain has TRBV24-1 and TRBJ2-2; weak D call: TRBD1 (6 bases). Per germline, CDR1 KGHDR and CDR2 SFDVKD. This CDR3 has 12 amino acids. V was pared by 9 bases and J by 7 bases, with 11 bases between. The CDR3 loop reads CATEGGHGELFF. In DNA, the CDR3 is TGTGCCACCGAAGGGGGTCACGGGGAGCTGTTTTTT.

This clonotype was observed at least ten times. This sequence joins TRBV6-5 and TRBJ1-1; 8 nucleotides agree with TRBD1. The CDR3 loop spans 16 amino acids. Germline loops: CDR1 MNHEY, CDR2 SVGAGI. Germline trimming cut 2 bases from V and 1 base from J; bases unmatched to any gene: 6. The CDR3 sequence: CASSYKAGGPNTEAFF. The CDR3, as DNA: TGTGCCAGCAGTTACAAGGCAGGGGGCCCGAACACTGAAGCTTTCTTT.

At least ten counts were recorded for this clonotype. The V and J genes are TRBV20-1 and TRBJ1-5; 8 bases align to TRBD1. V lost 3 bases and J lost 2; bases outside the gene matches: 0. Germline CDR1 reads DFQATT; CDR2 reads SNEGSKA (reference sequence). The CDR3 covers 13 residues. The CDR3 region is CSARTGGNQPQHF. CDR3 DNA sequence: TGCAGTGCTAGGACAGGGGGCAATCAGCCCCAGCATTTT.

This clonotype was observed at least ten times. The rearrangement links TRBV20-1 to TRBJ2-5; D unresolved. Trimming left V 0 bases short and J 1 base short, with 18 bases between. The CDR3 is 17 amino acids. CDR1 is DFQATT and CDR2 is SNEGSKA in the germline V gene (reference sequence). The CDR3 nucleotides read TGCAGTGCTAGAGATGCCGCGGTTGTCCGGGCCCAAGAGACCCAGTACTTC. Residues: CSARDAAVVRAQETQYF.

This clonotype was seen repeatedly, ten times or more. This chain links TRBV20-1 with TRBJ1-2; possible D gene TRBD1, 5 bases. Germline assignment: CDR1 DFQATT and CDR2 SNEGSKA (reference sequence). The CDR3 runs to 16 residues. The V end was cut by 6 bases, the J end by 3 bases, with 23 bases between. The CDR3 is CSAPPYDGARDYGYTF. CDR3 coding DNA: TGCAGTGCCCCACCCTATGACGGGGCGAGAGACTATGGCTACACCTTC.

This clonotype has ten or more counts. Written as DNA, the CDR3 is TGTGCCAGCACTCATACAGGGGTAAGCAATCAGCCCCAGCATTTT. The encoded protein is CASTHTGVSNQPQHF. V gene TRBV12-3 or TRBV12-4 combines with J gene TRBJ1-5; TRBD1 aligns across 7 bases. V lost 7 bases to trimming and J lost 1 base; unmatched junction nucleotides: 7. This CDR3 region has 15 residues.

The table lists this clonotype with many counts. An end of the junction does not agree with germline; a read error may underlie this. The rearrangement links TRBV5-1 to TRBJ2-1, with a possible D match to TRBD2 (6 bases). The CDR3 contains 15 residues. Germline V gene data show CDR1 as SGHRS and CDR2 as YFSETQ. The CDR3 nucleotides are TGTGCCAGCAGCTTAGGCGGGGCCTCCTACAATGAGCAGTTCTTC. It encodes CASSLGGASYNEQFF.

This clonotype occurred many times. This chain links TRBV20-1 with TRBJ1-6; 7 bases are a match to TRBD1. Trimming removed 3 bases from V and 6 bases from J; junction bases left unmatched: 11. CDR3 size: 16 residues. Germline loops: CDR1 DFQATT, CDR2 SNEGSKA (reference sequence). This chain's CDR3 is CSARAVGTEINSPLHF. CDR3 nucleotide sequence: TGCAGTGCTAGGGCGGTCGGGACAGAAATTAATTCACCCCTCCACTTT.

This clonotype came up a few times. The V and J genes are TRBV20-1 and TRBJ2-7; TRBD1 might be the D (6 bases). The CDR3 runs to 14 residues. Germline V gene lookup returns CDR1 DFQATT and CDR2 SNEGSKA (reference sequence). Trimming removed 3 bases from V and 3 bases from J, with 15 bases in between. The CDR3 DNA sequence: TGCAGTGCTAGGAAACAGGGACGGGGCTACGAGCAGTACTTC. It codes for CSARKQGRGYEQYF.

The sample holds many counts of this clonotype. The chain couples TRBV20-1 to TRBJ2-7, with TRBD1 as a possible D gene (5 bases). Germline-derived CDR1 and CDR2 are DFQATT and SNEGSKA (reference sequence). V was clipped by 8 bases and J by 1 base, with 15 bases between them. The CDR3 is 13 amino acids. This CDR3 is CSPYGANSYEQYF. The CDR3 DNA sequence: TGCAGTCCCTATGGGGCCAATTCCTACGAGCAGTACTTC.

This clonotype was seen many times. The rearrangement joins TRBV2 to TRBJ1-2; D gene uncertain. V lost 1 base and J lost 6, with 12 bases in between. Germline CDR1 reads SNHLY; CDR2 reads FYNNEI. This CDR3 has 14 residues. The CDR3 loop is CASSEEAGLDGYTF. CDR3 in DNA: TGTGCCAGCAGTGAAGAGGCAGGCTTAGATGGCTACACCTTC.

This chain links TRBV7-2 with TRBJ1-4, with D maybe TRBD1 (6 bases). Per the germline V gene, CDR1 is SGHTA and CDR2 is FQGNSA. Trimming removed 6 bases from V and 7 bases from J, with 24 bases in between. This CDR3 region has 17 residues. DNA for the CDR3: TGTGCCAGCAGTCCAGCGACTCCCGCCAGGGGAGGTGAAAAACTGTTTTTT. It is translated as CASSPATPARGGEKLFF.

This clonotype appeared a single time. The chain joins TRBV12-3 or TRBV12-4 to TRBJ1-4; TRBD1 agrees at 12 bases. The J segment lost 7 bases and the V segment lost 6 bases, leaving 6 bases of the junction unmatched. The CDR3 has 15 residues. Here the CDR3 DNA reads TGTGCCAGCAGGTGGGACAGGGGGCCTAGTGAAAAACTGTTTTTT. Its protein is CASRWDRGPSEKLFF.

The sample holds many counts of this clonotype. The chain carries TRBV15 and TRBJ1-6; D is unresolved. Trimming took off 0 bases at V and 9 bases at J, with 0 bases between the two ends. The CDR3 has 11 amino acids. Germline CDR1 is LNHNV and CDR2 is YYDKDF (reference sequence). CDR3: CATSRDSPLHF. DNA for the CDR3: TGTGCCACCAGCAGAGATTCACCCCTCCACTTT.

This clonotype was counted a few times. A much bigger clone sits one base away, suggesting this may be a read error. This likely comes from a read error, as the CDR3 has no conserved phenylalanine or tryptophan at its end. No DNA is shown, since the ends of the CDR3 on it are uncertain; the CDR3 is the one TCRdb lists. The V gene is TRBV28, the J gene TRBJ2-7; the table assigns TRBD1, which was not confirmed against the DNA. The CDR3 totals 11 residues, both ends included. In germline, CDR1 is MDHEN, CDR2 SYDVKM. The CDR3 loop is CASSLGQGAYS.

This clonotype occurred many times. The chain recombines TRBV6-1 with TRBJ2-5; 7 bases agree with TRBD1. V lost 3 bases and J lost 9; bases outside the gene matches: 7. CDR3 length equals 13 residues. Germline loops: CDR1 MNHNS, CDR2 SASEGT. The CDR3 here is CASSETGIGAQYF. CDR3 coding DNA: TGTGCCAGCAGTGAGACAGGGATTGGAGCCCAGTACTTC.